Each of the 5 T cell receptor beta chains below was sequenced from the same sample in a study of cytomegalovirus exposure and HLA in healthy donors. The protocol was immunoSEQ multiplex PCR, while the TCRdb copy is restricted to in-frame clones and leaves out a portion. Among tens of thousands of clones listed, more than 90% were seen once. Sequenced material: PBMCs. The receptors stem from a man aged 18 to 30 in good health and CMV-seronegative.

The rearrangement joins TRBV5-6 to TRBJ1-5; 7 positions match TRBD1. The CDR3 is made up of 16 amino acids. After removal of 4 bases from V and 6 bases from J, the junction contained 13 bases not matched to a gene. Germline CDR1 SGHDT, CDR2 YYEEEE. CDR3 residues: CASSVRDRGGGQPQHF. The CDR3, as DNA: TGTGCCAGCAGCGTCCGGGACAGAGGGGGTGGTCAGCCCCAGCATTTT.

The V call is TRBV4-3, the J call TRBJ1-1, with D hard to call. This CDR3 has 15 amino acids. Germline-derived CDR1 and CDR2 are LGHNA and YSLEER. The germline V and J ends were trimmed by 3 bases and 1 base, with 12 bases remaining between them. CDR3 region: CASSHQEGQNTEAFF. For the CDR3, the DNA is TGCGCCAGCAGCCACCAAGAGGGCCAGAACACTGAAGCTTTCTTT.

The chain couples TRBV4-2 to TRBJ2-7; D not certain. This CDR3 is built from 16 residues. Germline V CDR1 and CDR2: LGHNA, YNFKEQ. V was clipped by 4 bases and J by 0 bases, with 16 bases between them. For the CDR3, the DNA is TGTGCCAGCAGCCTCAATTTGGGTCAGGCCTCCTACGAGCAGTACTTC. Translation gives CASSLNLGQASYEQYF.

The rearrangement uses TRBV2 and TRBJ1-1, with a weak D call TRBD1 (5 bases). V was pared by 6 bases and J by 6 bases, with 23 bases between. Germline assignment: CDR1 SNHLY and CDR2 FYNNEI. This CDR3 is built from 16 residues. CDR3 nucleotides: TGTGCCAGCAGAAAAGAAATGGGACTCGGTGGCGCTGAAGCTTTCTTT. It yields the protein CASRKEMGLGGAEAFF.

This clone was recorded only once. The chain links TRBV6-6 to TRBJ2-2; possibly TRBD2 for D (6 bases). The V gene lost 4 bases and the J gene lost 7 bases, with 7 bases spanning the gap. Germline loops: CDR1 MNHNY, CDR2 SVGAGI (reference sequence). CDR3 size: 12 residues. CDR3 coding DNA: TGTGCCAGCAGTTCTAGCGTCGGGGAGCTGTTTTTT. This gives the protein CASSSSVGELFF.